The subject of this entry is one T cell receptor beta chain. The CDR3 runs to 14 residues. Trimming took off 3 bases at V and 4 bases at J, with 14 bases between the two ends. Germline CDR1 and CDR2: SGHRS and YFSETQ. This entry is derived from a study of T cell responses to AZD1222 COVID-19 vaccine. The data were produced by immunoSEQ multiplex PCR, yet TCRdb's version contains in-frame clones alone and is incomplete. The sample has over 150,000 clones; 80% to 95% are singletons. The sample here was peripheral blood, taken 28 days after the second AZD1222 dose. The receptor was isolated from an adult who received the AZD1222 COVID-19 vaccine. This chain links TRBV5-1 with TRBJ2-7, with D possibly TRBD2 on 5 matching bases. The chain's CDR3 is CASSSTPGSYEQYF. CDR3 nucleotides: TGCGCCAGCAGCTCGACCCCGGGGAGTTACGAGCAGTACTTC.